A selection of T cell receptor beta chains follows, all from one sample in a study of graft-versus-host responses after intestinal transplantation. No cognate antigen is known for these TCRs. Data came from immunoSEQ multiplex PCR; TCRdb stores just in-frame clones and leaves some out. Of around 64,000 clones listed, around 93% are singletons. The sample in question was unstimulated CD4+ T cells sorted from spleen or lymph node cells, obtained before transplant. These receptor sequences come from a human donor who was the organ donor for an intestinal transplant. The CDR3 runs from the conserved cysteine through the conserved F or W. Each record gives: clone size, V gene, D gene, J gene, CDR3 protein, CDR3 DNA. The D gene is left open where the match is weak. For some rows the clone size is stated as once, few or many, or as a class when expanded; others skip it.

>NA|TRBV15|NA|TRBJ1-4
CATSPQILIRATNEKLFF
TGTGCCACCAGCCCTCAAATCCTAATAAGGGCAACTAATGAAAAACTGTTTTTT
>NA|TRBV5-4|NA|TRBJ1-1
CASSNPGASTEAFF
TGTGCCAGCAGCAACCCGGGGGCGAGTACTGAAGCTTTCTTT
>NA|TRBV7-2|NA|TRBJ1-5
CASSSAGFWSNQPQHF
TGTGCCAGCAGCTCGGCCGGGTTTTGGAGCAATCAGCCCCAGCATTTT
>NA|TRBV19|NA|TRBJ1-2
CASSQINYGYTF
TGTGCCAGTAGTCAGATAAACTATGGCTACACCTTC
>NA|TRBV4-1|NA|TRBJ1-4
CASSQVGRARVEKLFF
TGCGCCAGCAGCCAAGTCGGACGGGCGCGGGTTGAAAAACTGTTTTTT
>NA|TRBV6-5|NA|TRBJ1-1
CASSYPRGRTEAFF
TGTGCCAGCAGTTACCCCAGGGGCAGGACTGAAGCTTTCTTT
>NA|TRBV4-1|NA|TRBJ2-3
CASSQIFLDTQYF
TGCGCCAGCAGCCAAATCTTCTTGGATACGCAGTATTTT
>once|TRBV5-6|NA|TRBJ2-3
CASSLAAVSTDTQYF
TGTGCCAGCAGCTTGGCGGCGGTATCGACAGATACGCAGTATTTT
>NA|TRBV29-1|NA|TRBJ1-1
CSVAGLQGATEAFF
TGCAGCGTTGCGGGGCTACAGGGCGCTACTGAAGCTTTCTTT
>NA|TRBV7-8|NA|TRBJ1-1
CASSLIGRMNTEAFF
TGTGCCAGCAGCTTAATCGGTCGGATGAACACTGAAGCTTTCTTT
>NA|TRBV7-9|TRBD1|TRBJ1-2
CASSLTAAGTGSSGYTF
TGTGCCAGCAGCTTAACCGCGGCCGGGACAGGGAGTTCTGGCTACACCTTC
>NA|TRBV5-8|NA|TRBJ2-7
CASSLFLGEATEQYF
TGTGCCAGCAGCTTGTTCCTCGGCGAGGCCACAGAGCAGTACTTC
>NA|TRBV6-5|NA|TRBJ2-5
CAGSRGPGETQYF
TGTGCCGGGTCACGGGGGCCGGGGGAGACCCAGTACTTC
>NA|TRBV7-2|TRBD1|TRBJ1-2
CASSPLTGVGNYGYTF
TGTGCCAGCAGCCCTTTGACAGGGGTAGGGAACTATGGCTACACCTTC
>NA|TRBV5-4|TRBD1|TRBJ1-3
CASSVGDRRGNTIYF
TGTGCCAGCAGCGTTGGGGACAGGCGAGGAAACACCATATATTTT
>NA|TRBV4-2|TRBD2|TRBJ2-5
CASSQDWGGETQYF
TGTGCCAGCAGCCAAGATTGGGGAGGGGAGACCCAGTACTTC
>NA|TRBV6-6|TRBD1|TRBJ2-7
CASRGTGASSYEQYF
TGTGCCAGCAGAGGGACAGGGGCCAGCTCCTACGAGCAGTACTTC
>NA|TRBV15|TRBD1|TRBJ2-7
CATSRVRGAGGGYEQYF
TGTGCCACCAGCAGAGTAAGGGGGGCAGGGGGCGGATACGAGCAGTACTTC
>NA|TRBV5-1|NA|TRBJ1-1
CASSLGIGIEAFF
TGCGCCAGCAGCTTGGGTATTGGCATTGAAGCTTTCTTT
>NA|TRBV25-1|TRBD2|TRBJ2-3
CASSEYPGGGASTDTQYF
TGTGCCAGCAGTGAATATCCGGGCGGGGGGGCGAGCACAGATACGCAGTATTTT
>once|TRBV6-6|TRBD1|TRBJ1-5
CASSRRDRGNQPQHF
TGTGCCAGCAGCCGCCGGGACAGGGGCAATCAGCCCCAGCATTTT
>once|TRBV7-2|NA|TRBJ1-5
CASSLGVSQPQHF
TGTGCCAGCAGCTTAGGGGTTAGTCAGCCCCAGCATTTT
>NA|TRBV9|TRBD2|TRBJ2-4
CASSHPIAGGPKNIQYF
TGTGCCAGCAGCCACCCCATAGCGGGGGGGCCCAAAAACATTCAGTACTTC
>NA|TRBV5-1|NA|TRBJ2-7
CASSLGVDGGRYEQYF
TGCGCCAGCAGCCTGGGGGTGGACGGGGGAAGATACGAGCAGTACTTC
>NA|TRBV5-1|NA|TRBJ1-1
CTSSLRPDGNMNTEAFF
TGCACCAGCAGCTTGCGGCCTGACGGGAACATGAACACTGAAGCTTTCTTT
>once|TRBV4-1|NA|TRBJ2-7
CASSQDLHSGNYEQYF
TGCGCCAGCAGCCAAGACCTCCATTCAGGGAACTACGAGCAGTACTTC
>once|TRBV6-5|NA|TRBJ2-5
CASSRTYTQETQYF
TGTGCCAGCAGCCGAACTTACACCCAAGAGACCCAGTACTTC
>NA|TRBV4-3|NA|TRBJ2-3
CASRRIRGPADTQYF
TGCGCCAGCAGACGCATACGGGGGCCAGCAGATACGCAGTATTTT
>NA|TRBV6-4|NA|TRBJ2-3
CASSVGVGTDTQYF
TGTGCCAGCAGTGTCGGGGTCGGCACAGATACGCAGTATTTT
>NA|TRBV6-5|TRBD2|TRBJ2-1
CASRAGGAYNEQFF
TGTGCCAGCAGAGCGGGGGGCGCCTACAATGAGCAGTTCTTC
>NA|TRBV4-2|NA|TRBJ2-2
CASSQMRGTTGELFF
TGTGCCAGCAGCCAAATGAGGGGGACCACCGGGGAGCTGTTTTTT
>NA|TRBV9|TRBD2|TRBJ2-1
CASTLTSGHYNEQFF
TGTGCCAGCACCTTGACTAGCGGACATTACAATGAGCAGTTCTTC
>NA|TRBV9|TRBD2|TRBJ2-3
CASSGSGGLTDTQYF
TGTGCCAGCAGCGGTAGCGGGGGGCTTACAGATACGCAGTATTTT
>NA|TRBV6-5|TRBD1|TRBJ1-4
CASSWGTVNEKLFF
TGTGCCAGCAGTTGGGGGACAGTAAATGAAAAACTGTTTTTT
>NA|TRBV4-2|TRBD1|TRBJ2-7
CASSQPGQGRSYEQYF
TGTGCCAGCAGCCAACCGGGACAGGGAAGATCCTACGAGCAGTACTTC
>NA|TRBV29-1|TRBD1|TRBJ2-3
CSVDGGHRGGTDTQYF
TGCAGCGTTGACGGTGGGCACAGGGGTGGCACAGATACGCAGTATTTT
>NA|TRBV18|TRBD1|TRBJ2-2
CASSPTPGQGRGTGELFF
TGTGCCAGCTCACCAACTCCGGGACAGGGAAGAGGGACCGGGGAGCTGTTTTTT
>NA|TRBV7-9|NA|TRBJ1-2
CASSVKALGGGPNYGYTF
TGTGCCAGCAGCGTAAAGGCTTTAGGGGGTGGTCCTAACTATGGCTACACCTTC
>NA|TRBV4-1|TRBD1|TRBJ1-1
CASSRFPGQGAPGTEAFF
TGCGCCAGCAGCCGATTCCCGGGACAGGGGGCGCCGGGTACTGAAGCTTTCTTT
>NA|TRBV4-1|NA|TRBJ2-3
CASSRASTDTQYF
TGCGCCAGCAGCCGGGCTAGCACAGATACGCAGTATTTT
>NA|TRBV4-3|TRBD2|TRBJ2-3
CASSLASGSPDTQYF
TGCGCCAGCAGCCTGGCTAGCGGGTCCCCAGATACGCAGTATTTT
>NA|TRBV10-2|TRBD1|TRBJ2-7
CASSESGTGDYEQYF
TGCGCCAGCAGTGAGTCCGGGACAGGGGACTACGAGCAGTACTTC
>NA|TRBV4-1|TRBD2|TRBJ2-2
CASSQVRFLAGGPNTGELFF
TGCGCCAGCAGCCAAGTCAGGTTCTTAGCGGGGGGCCCTAACACCGGGGAGCTGTTTTTT
>few|TRBV5-6|TRBD1|TRBJ1-4
CASSLGGGTANEKLFF
TGTGCCAGCAGCTTGGGGGGAGGGACAGCAAATGAAAAACTGTTTTTT
>NA|TRBV5-4|NA|TRBJ2-5
CASSLTPGTQYF
TGTGCCAGCAGCCTGACCCCCGGGACCCAGTACTTC
>NA|TRBV7-3|TRBD2|TRBJ2-2
CASSLGTSTGELFF
TGTGCCAGCAGCTTAGGGACTAGCACCGGGGAGCTGTTTTTT
>NA|TRBV2|NA|TRBJ2-7
CASSEVGWGASYEQYF
TGTGCCAGCAGTGAAGTAGGTTGGGGGGCCTCCTACGAGCAGTACTTC
>NA|TRBV19|NA|TRBJ1-2
CASSSGLIPYGYTF
TGTGCCAGTAGTAGCGGCCTTATTCCCTATGGCTACACCTTC
>NA|TRBV5-1|NA|TRBJ2-5
CASSWGSQETQYF
TGCGCCAGCAGCTGGGGCAGCCAAGAGACCCAGTACTTC
>NA|TRBV6-6|NA|TRBJ2-5
CASRDTALVKTQYF
TGTGCCAGCAGGGATACTGCATTGGTAAAGACCCAGTACTTC